This T cell receptor beta chain was profiled in a study of shared clonotypes between healthy human individuals. About the study: Per-donor plates numbered three CD4 naive, three CD4 memory, two CD8 naive and one CD8 memory. Study-level points and caveats: Larger estimated richness was generally recorded for naive subsets relative to memory subsets.

Worth noting for this clone: Antigen: not known. The same CDR3 is also encoded by other DNA sequences in this sample.

The CDR3 spans 14 residues. The junction had 3 bases not matched to a gene; V was cut back by 1 base and J by 6 bases. Germline V gene data show CDR1 as LNHDA and CDR2 as SQIVND (reference sequence). The study drew all its donors from Caucasian adults living in Nashville, Tennessee. Original analysis: As immunoSEQ supplied junction-only sequences (without quality scores), filtering differed. Only in-frame clones appear in the TCRdb table, and some are missing; sequencing was by immunoSEQ multiplex PCR. D and trimming come from the DNA, and the V and J calls and clone size come from that table. Among roughly 2 million clones, approximately 94% were seen once, and the ten largest hold 0.13%.

The clonotype comes from a young man in good health. Sample: naive CD4+ T cells sorted from blood. As for subset: CD45RA+ positively selected. The gene calls are TRBV19 and TRBJ2-3; 8 bases line up with TRBD1. The CDR3 protein is CASSIGQGADTQYF. CDR3 DNA sequence: TGTGCCAGTAGTATAGGTCAGGGGGCGGATACGCAGTATTTT.